What follows are 29 T cell receptor beta chains derived from one specimen sequenced in a study of blood T cell repertoires in COVID-19 (dated by TCRdb to about 2020). Libraries were built with the immunoSEQ multiplex PCR assay. The source is immuneACCESS, and TCRdb retained only in-frame sequences with V and J called. Part of the clones is not carried over; for the studies checked, unresolved V genes explain less than half of this, and the remainder is unexplained. Counted in this sample were around 25,000 clones; around 90% of them appeared once. The ten largest clones add up to 16% of the sample. Sequencing input: peripheral blood. The receptor set was obtained from a human donor with active COVID-19. The donor label of this sample is uncertain.

The chain has TRBV5-5 and TRBJ2-2; 10 bases line up with TRBD2. The V segment lost 4 bases and the J segment 4 bases; nucleotides outside the gene matches: 10. This CDR3 spans 17 amino acids. Germline V gene lookup returns CDR1 SGHKS and CDR2 YYEKEE (reference sequence). The CDR3 sequence is CASSGASGSAVTGELFF. CDR3 DNA: TGTGCCAGCAGCGGTGCTAGCGGGAGTGCAGTCACCGGGGAGCTGTTTTTT.

The V gene is TRBV18, the J gene TRBJ2-2; 9 bases align to TRBD2. The trim removed 1 base at V and 3 bases at J, leaving 3 bases unmatched. Per the germline V gene, CDR1 is KGHSH and CDR2 is LQKENI. The CDR3 covers 16 residues. CDR3 in amino acids: CASSPRTSAYTGELFF. In DNA, the CDR3 is TGTGCCAGCTCACCACGGACTAGCGCCTACACCGGGGAGCTGTTTTTT.

The chain joins TRBV20-1 to TRBJ2-3, with 7 bases lining up with TRBD1. There are 11 residues in the CDR3. Unmatched junction bases numbered 2, after V lost 5 bases and J lost 6 bases. Looked up from germline, CDR1 is DFQATT and CDR2 is SNEGSKA (reference sequence). CDR3 nucleotide sequence: TGCAGTGCTCAACAGGGGGATACGCAGTATTTT. Its translation: CSAQQGDTQYF.

This sequence joins TRBV10-1 and TRBJ2-3, with 7 bases aligning to TRBD2. The germline V gene has CDR1 WNHNN and CDR2 SYGVQD (reference sequence). This CDR3 is 14 amino acids long. V trimming: 8 bases; J trimming: 2 bases; junction bases outside the gene matches: 7. The CDR3 sequence is CASGSGGVTDTQYF. The CDR3 coding sequence is TGCGCCAGCGGCTCGGGGGGTGTCACAGATACGCAGTATTTT.

The chain carries TRBV27 and TRBJ2-7; the match to TRBD1 covers 11 bases. CDR3 length: 16 amino acids. Germline loops: CDR1 MNHEY, CDR2 SMNVEV (reference sequence). J was trimmed by 2 bases and V by 5 bases; bases with no gene match: 8. CDR3 nucleotide sequence: TGTGCCAGCAGTCCCCATCCGGGACAGGGGGCCTACGAGCAGTACTTC. Protein: CASSPHPGQGAYEQYF.

V is TRBV29-1 and J is TRBJ2-3; tentative D call: TRBD2 (6 bases). V was trimmed by 2 bases and J by 2 bases, leaving 11 bases between them. The CDR3 is made up of 14 amino acids. CDR1 is SQVTM, CDR2 ANQGSEA, per germline. The CDR3 nucleotides read TGCAGCGTTGAACCGGGAGAGTTCACAGATACGCAGTATTTT. It yields the protein CSVEPGEFTDTQYF.

The chain recombines TRBV7-2 with TRBJ2-7; 11 bases match TRBD2. Germline assignment: CDR1 SGHTA and CDR2 FQGNSA. With V trimmed by 5 bases and J by 3 bases, 9 bases remained unmatched. The CDR3 covers 16 residues. CDR3 region: CASSQGLAEALYEQYF. The CDR3 DNA follows: TGTGCCAGCAGCCAGGGACTAGCGGAGGCGCTCTACGAGCAGTACTTC.

The rearrangement links TRBV2 to TRBJ1-6, with unresolved D. The CDR3 sequence is 10 residues long. Trimming shortened V by 9 bases and J by 14 bases, and 11 bases separated the two germline ends. The germline V gene encodes CDR1 SNHLY and CDR2 FYNNEI. The CDR3 loop reads CARISEALHF. The CDR3 coding sequence is TGTGCCAGGATATCAGAGGCCCTCCACTTT.

The V gene is TRBV7-3, the J gene TRBJ2-1, with 9 nucleotides matching TRBD2. The CDR3 loop spans 14 amino acids. The V gene end was trimmed by 2 bases and the J gene end by 5 bases; junction bases not matched to a gene: 1. Germline V gene lookup returns CDR1 SGHTA and CDR2 FQGTGA. DNA for the CDR3: TGTGCCAGCAGCTTAGCGGGAGGGAACAATGAGCAGTTCTTC. As protein: CASSLAGGNNEQFF. Full variable domain (rest looked up from reference TRBV7-3 and TRBJ2-1): GAGVSQTPSNKVTEKGKYVELRCDPISGHTALYWYRQSLGQGPEFLIYFQGTGAADDSGLPNDRFFAVRPEGSVSTLKIQRTERGDSAVYLCASSLAGGNNEQFFGPGTRLTVL.

The J gene is TRBJ2-5, the V gene TRBV6-5; the match to TRBD1 covers 7 bases. Germline V CDR1 and CDR2: MNHEY, SVGAGI. CDR3 length equals 15 residues. V lost 3 bases and J lost 2; bases outside the gene matches: 6. This CDR3 reads CASSYSRDSQETQYF. The CDR3 region has the DNA TGTGCCAGCAGTTATTCCAGGGACAGTCAAGAGACCCAGTACTTC.

The V gene is TRBV9, the J gene TRBJ2-2; tentative D call: TRBD1 (6 bases). V was pared by 0 bases and J by 1 base, with 7 bases between. The CDR3 totals 15 residues. From germline, CDR1 is SGDLS and CDR2 YYNGEE. CDR3 in DNA: TGTGCCAGCAGCGTAGTGGGACAGAACACCGGGGAGCTGTTTTTT. Translating gives CASSVVGQNTGELFF.

This rearrangement joins TRBV6-1 to TRBJ1-6; D is possibly TRBD1 (6 bases). In germline, CDR1 is MNHNS, CDR2 SASEGT. The CDR3 totals 15 residues. V lost 2 bases to trimming and J lost 7 bases, with 12 bases between them. In DNA form, the CDR3 reads TGTGCCAGCAGTGAAAAAGTTAGGGGGAATTCACCCCTCCACTTT. It codes for CASSEKVRGNSPLHF.

CDR3 DNA sequence: TGTGCCAGCAGCCAAGACGGGGGGCAGAACAATGAGCAGTTCTTC. Translated: CASSQDGGQNNEQFF. This rearrangement joins TRBV4-2 to TRBJ2-1; TRBD2 is a possible D gene (7 bases). Looked up from germline, CDR1 is LGHNA and CDR2 is YNFKEQ. CDR3 length: 15 residues. Between the trimmed V and J ends, which lost 0 bases and 5 bases, there was a span of 11 bases.

In its sample, this clone was seen a few times. The rearrangement joins TRBV10-2 to TRBJ1-4; 7 positions match TRBD1. The J segment lost 0 bases and the V segment lost 7 bases, leaving 5 bases of the junction unmatched. From germline, CDR1 is WSHSY and CDR2 SAAADI. This CDR3 spans 15 amino acids. The DNA of the CDR3 is TGCGCCAGCACGGGACAGCAAGCAACTAATGAAAAACTGTTTTTT. Protein: CASTGQQATNEKLFF.

CDR3 sequence reads: CASSFGVLDEDEQFF. The CDR3 DNA reads TGCGCCAGCAGCTTCGGAGTCCTAGACGAAGATGAGCAGTTCTTC. V is TRBV5-1 and J is TRBJ2-1; D ambiguous. The germline V gene has CDR1 SGHRS and CDR2 YFSETQ. Trimming removed 2 bases from V and 8 bases from J, with 17 bases in between. The CDR3 sequence is 15 residues long.

The rearrangement joins TRBV9 to TRBJ2-5; D is undetermined. The germline CDR1 and CDR2 sequences are SGDLS and YYNGEE. The length of the CDR3 is 11 residues. The V and J ends lost 4 bases and 5 bases respectively, with 6 bases between them. CDR3 residues: CASSTGETQYF. In nucleotides, the CDR3 is TGTGCCAGCAGCACCGGTGAGACCCAGTACTTC.

V gene TRBV7-8 combines with J gene TRBJ1-2, with TRBD1 matching 8 bases. Germline CDR1 and CDR2: SGHVS and FQNEAQ. This CDR3 has 15 amino acids. Trimming cost V 3 bases and J 2 bases; bases outside gene matches: 5. The CDR3 region is CASSLDRAINYGYTF. CDR3 DNA sequence: TGTGCCAGCAGCTTGGACAGGGCTATCAACTATGGCTACACCTTC.

CDR3 residues: CASSPQGAGETQYF. The CDR3 DNA follows: TGTGCCAGCAGCCCACAGGGGGCAGGGGAGACCCAGTACTTC. V and J are TRBV7-8 and TRBJ2-5, with 9 bases lining up with TRBD1. CDR3 length: 14 residues. The junction had 6 bases not matched to a gene; V was cut back by 5 bases and J by 5 bases. CDR1 is SGHVS, CDR2 FQNEAQ, per germline.

The chain recombines TRBV7-6 with TRBJ2-3, with 12 bases fitting TRBD1. Germline-derived CDR1 and CDR2 are SGHVS and FNYEAQ. The V and J ends lost 2 bases and 5 bases, in that order; junction bases with no gene match: 5. This CDR3 spans 16 amino acids. The CDR3 loop is CASSLFRDRGQDTQYF. The CDR3 bases are TGTGCCAGCAGCTTATTCCGGGACAGGGGGCAAGATACGCAGTATTTT.

V gene TRBV11-2 combines with J gene TRBJ2-7, with 9 bases matching TRBD1. With 7 bases clipped from V and 5 bases from J, the junction kept 6 bases outside the gene matches. Germline V gene lookup returns CDR1 SGHAT and CDR2 FQNNGV. The CDR3 is made up of 13 amino acids. The CDR3 here is CASTGDRGNEQYF. CDR3 coding DNA: TGTGCCAGCACCGGAGACAGGGGGAACGAGCAGTACTTC. Combining the CDR3 with reference TRBV11-2 and TRBJ2-7 gives the whole variable domain EAGVAQSPRYKIIEKRQSVAFWCNPISGHATLYWYQQILGQGPKLLIQFQNNGVVDDSQLPKDRFSAERLKGVDSTLKIQPAKLEDSAVYLCASTGDRGNEQYFGPGTRLTVT.

The chain is built from TRBV7-2 and TRBJ2-7; D call uncertain. The CDR3 sequence is 15 residues long. Germline CDR1 reads SGHTA; CDR2 reads FQGNSA. Trimming pared 4 bases from V and 4 bases from J, leaving 17 bases between. CDR3 coding DNA: TGTGCCAGCAGCTCGAACCGGGTTGGAGTATACGAGCAGTACTTC. This encodes CASSSNRVGVYEQYF.

The gene calls are TRBV5-1 and TRBJ2-7; D not resolved. The CDR3 loop spans 14 amino acids. Germline-derived CDR1 and CDR2 are SGHRS and YFSETQ. The V end lost 0 bases, the J end lost 2 bases, and 9 bases lay between the germline ends. CDR3 DNA: TGCGCCAGCAGCTTGGGGTCAGAGGCCTACGAGCAGTACTTC. Translation gives CASSLGSEAYEQYF.

This chain uses TRBV5-8 with TRBJ2-5; 13 nucleotides agree with TRBD2. This CDR3 contains 15 residues. V lost 4 bases, J lost 5 bases, and 5 bases stayed unmatched. Germline assignment: CDR1 SGHTS and CDR2 YDEGEE. CDR3 nucleotide sequence: TGTGCCAGCAGCCCAGGACTAGCGGGAGAGGAGACCCAGTACTTC. Its translation: CASSPGLAGEETQYF.

The rearrangement links TRBV5-1 to TRBJ1-1, with 8 nucleotides matching TRBD1. The germline V gene encodes CDR1 SGHRS and CDR2 YFSETQ. This CDR3 has 14 amino acids. V dropped 4 bases and J dropped 7; count of bases not matched to a gene: 9. The CDR3 DNA sequence: TGCGCCAGCAGCCCGGACAGGGAAGATGGTGAAGCTTTCTTT. As protein: CASSPDREDGEAFF.

The gene calls are TRBV27 and TRBJ1-5, with D perhaps matching TRBD1 (6 bases). V shed 5 bases and J shed 2 bases, with 19 bases lying between them. Germline-derived CDR1 and CDR2 are MNHEY and SMNVEV (reference sequence). The CDR3 totals 17 residues. CDR3 sequence: CASSMGGRGPGNQPQHF. In DNA, the CDR3 is TGTGCCAGCAGTATGGGTGGCAGGGGCCCTGGCAATCAGCCCCAGCATTTT.

This chain uses TRBV7-2 with TRBJ2-2, with 10 bases that match TRBD2. V was clipped by 2 bases and J by 6 bases; unmatched bases: 12. CDR1 is SGHTA, CDR2 FQGNSA, per germline. CDR3 length: 18 amino acids. The chain's CDR3 is CASSLQRLAGVHSGELFF. The DNA of the CDR3 is TGTGCCAGCAGCTTACAACGGCTAGCGGGGGTCCACTCCGGGGAGCTGTTTTTT.

The chain links TRBV5-1 to TRBJ2-1; no reliable D call. The ends were cut back, 0 bases at V and 0 bases at J, with 10 bases in the middle. The CDR3 contains 16 residues. Germline V gives CDR1 SGHRS, CDR2 YFSETQ. CDR3 region: CASSLGGGSSYNEQFF. The CDR3 DNA reads TGCGCCAGCAGCTTGGGTGGCGGAAGCTCCTACAATGAGCAGTTCTTC.

This chain joins TRBV29-1 and TRBJ1-1; D is ambiguous. This CDR3 spans 14 amino acids. Trimming took off 0 bases at V and 5 bases at J, with 13 bases between the two ends. CDR1 is SQVTM, CDR2 ANQGSEA, per germline. The CDR3 sequence is CSVEDASPGTEAFF. Written as DNA, the CDR3 is TGCAGCGTTGAAGATGCATCTCCCGGGACTGAAGCTTTCTTT.

V gene TRBV28 combines with J gene TRBJ2-7, with D tentatively TRBD1 (5 bases). This CDR3 has 17 amino acids. CDR1 and CDR2 from the germline V gene are MDHEN and SYDVKM. V gave up 4 bases and J gave up 3 bases, with 22 bases separating them. CDR3 residues: CASSSLQTVNAGYEQYF. In nucleotides, the CDR3 is TGTGCCAGCAGTTCCCTACAGACAGTTAATGCTGGCTACGAGCAGTACTTC.